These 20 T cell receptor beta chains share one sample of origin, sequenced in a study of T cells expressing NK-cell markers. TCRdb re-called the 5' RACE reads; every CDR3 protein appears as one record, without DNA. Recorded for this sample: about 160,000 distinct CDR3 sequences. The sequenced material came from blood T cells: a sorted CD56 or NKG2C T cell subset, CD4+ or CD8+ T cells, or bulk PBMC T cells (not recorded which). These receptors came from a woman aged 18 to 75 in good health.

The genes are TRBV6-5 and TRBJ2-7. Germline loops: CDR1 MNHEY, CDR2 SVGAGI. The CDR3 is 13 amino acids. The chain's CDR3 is CASSYAATYEQYF.

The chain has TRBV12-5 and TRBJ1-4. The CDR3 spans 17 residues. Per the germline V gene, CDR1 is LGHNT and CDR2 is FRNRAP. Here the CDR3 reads CASGLGGRAGTNEKLFF.

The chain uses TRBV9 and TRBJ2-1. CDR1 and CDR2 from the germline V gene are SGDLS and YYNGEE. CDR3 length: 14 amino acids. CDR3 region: CASSVASEANEQFF.

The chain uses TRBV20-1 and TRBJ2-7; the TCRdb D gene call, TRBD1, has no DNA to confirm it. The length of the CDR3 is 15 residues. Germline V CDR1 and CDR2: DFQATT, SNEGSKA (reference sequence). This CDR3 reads CSAPIRYRGLYEQYF.

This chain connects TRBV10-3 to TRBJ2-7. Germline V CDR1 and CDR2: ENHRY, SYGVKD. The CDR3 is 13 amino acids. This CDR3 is CAISESTGYEQYF.

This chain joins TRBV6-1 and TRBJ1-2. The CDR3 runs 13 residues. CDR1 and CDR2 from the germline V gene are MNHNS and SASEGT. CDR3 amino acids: CASSPGPQLGYTF.

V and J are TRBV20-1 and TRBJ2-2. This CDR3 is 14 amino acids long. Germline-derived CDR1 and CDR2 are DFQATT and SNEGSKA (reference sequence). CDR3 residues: CSARDGLRAGELFF.

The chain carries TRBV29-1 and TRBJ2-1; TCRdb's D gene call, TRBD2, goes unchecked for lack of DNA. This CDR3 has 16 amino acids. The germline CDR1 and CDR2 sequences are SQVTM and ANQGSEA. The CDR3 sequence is CSVGSAGTSVYNEQFF.

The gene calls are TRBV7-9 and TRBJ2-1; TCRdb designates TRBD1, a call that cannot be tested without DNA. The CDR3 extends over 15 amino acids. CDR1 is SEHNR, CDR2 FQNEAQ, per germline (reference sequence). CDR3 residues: CASSPNRVRGNEQFF.

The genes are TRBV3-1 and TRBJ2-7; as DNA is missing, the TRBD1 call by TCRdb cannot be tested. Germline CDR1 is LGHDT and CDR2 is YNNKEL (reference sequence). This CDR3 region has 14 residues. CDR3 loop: CASSHPGGIYEQYF.

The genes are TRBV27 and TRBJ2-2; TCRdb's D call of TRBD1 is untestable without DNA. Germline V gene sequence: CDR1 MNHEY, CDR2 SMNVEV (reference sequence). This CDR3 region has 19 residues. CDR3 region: CASKGVGLLTGSNTGELFF.

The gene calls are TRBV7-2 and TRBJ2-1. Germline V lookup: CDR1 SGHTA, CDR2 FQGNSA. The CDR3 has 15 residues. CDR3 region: CASSFSGSQYNEQFF.

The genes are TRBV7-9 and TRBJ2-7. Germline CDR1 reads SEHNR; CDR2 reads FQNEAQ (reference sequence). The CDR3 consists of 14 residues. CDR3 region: CASSFRESSYEQYF.

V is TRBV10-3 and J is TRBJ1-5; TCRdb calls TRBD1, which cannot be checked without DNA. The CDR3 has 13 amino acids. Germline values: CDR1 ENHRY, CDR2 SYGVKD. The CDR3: CAIGQGEHQPQHF.

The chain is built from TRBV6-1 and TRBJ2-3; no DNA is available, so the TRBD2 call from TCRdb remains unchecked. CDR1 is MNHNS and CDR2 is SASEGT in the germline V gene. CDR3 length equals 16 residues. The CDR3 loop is CATHLQEGGSLAAQYF.

The CDR3: CASSPGPGGYGYTF. V and J are TRBV7-3 and TRBJ1-2. The germline CDR1 and CDR2 sequences are SGHTA and FQGTGA. This CDR3 region has 14 residues.

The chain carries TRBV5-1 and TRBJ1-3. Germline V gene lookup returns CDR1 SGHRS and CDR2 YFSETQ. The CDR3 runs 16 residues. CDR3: CASSLEVFGSGNTIYF.

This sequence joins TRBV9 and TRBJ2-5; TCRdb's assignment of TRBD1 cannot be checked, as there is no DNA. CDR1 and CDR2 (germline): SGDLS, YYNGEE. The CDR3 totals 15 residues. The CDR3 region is CASSISPGAQETQYF.

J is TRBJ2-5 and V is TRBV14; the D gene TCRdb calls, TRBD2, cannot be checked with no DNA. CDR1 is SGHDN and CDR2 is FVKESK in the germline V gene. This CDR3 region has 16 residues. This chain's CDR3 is CASSAASGLYQETQYF.

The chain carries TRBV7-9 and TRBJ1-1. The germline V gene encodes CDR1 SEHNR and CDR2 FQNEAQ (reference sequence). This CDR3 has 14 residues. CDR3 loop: CASSFIQGGSEAFF.